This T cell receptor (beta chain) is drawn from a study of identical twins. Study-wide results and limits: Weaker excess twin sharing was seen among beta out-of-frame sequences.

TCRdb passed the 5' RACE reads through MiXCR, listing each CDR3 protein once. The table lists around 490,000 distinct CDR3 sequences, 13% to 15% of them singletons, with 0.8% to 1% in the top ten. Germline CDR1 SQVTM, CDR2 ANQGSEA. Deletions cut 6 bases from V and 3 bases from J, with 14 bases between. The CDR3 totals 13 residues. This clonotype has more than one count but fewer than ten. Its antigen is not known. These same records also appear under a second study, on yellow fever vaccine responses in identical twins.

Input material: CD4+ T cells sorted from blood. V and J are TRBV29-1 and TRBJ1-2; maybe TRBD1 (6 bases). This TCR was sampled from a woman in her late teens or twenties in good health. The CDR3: CSVGKGVDYGYTF. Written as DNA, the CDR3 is TGCAGCGTCGGCAAGGGGGTCGACTATGGCTACACCTTC.